This is a list of T cell receptor beta chains from one sample in a study of molecular identifiers for immune sequencing clone quantification. From the PCR reads, TCRdb called clonotypes with MiXCR, one entry per CDR3 protein. The sample lists roughly 71,000 distinct CDR3 sequences; 15% to 20% were seen once. Material: naive CD8+ T cells from blood, with Jurkat cell RNA spiked in. The source is a human donor in good health. Some libraries in this study had Jurkat cell RNA spiked in. CDR3s include the opening cysteine and the closing phenylalanine or tryptophan. A D gene is named only where the DNA matches it firmly. Expanded clones get a size class; other rows say once, few or many, or leave the size out.

TRBV7-9	.	TRBJ2-7	many	TGTGCCAGCAGCTTAGGGGATCCGTCCGGGGGTTACGAGCAGTACTTC	CASSLGDPSGGYEQYF
TRBV7-8	TRBD2	TRBJ2-3	medium-sized	TGTGCCAGCAGCTCCTCTGGGCTAGCGGGAGTTCTCCCGGATACAGATACGCAGTATTTT	CASSSSGLAGVLPDTDTQYF
TRBV20-1	TRBD2	TRBJ2-7	many	TGCAGTGCTAGAGATAGCGGGATTACAGGTGCCGGGCTATTCTACGAGCAGTACTTC	CSARDSGITGAGLFYEQYF
TRBV14	.	TRBJ2-5	many	TGTGCCAGCAGCCCTCCGGAACCCCTGGGCGCGACCCAGTACTTC	CASSPPEPLGATQYF
TRBV3-1	.	TRBJ2-7	many	TGTGCCAGCAGCCACGGGACGGGTTTCTACGAGCAGTACTTC	CASSHGTGFYEQYF
TRBV5-6	TRBD1	TRBJ2-2	many	TGTGCCAGCAGCCTGGGACAGGGGCGCTACGGGGAGCTGTTTTTT	CASSLGQGRYGELFF
TRBV7-6	.	TRBJ2-1	.	TGTGCCAGCAGCTTAGCTGTCGGCGTGAGCTCCTACAATGAGCAGTTCTTC	CASSLAVGVSSYNEQFF
TRBV4-1	TRBD2	TRBJ2-7	many	TGCGCCAGCAGCCAACTAGCGGGCATCTACGAGCAGTACTTC	CASSQLAGIYEQYF
TRBV28	.	TRBJ1-1	many	TGTGCCAGCAGTTTCAGACCGGTGGACACTGAAGCTTTCTTT	CASSFRPVDTEAFF
TRBV4-2	.	TRBJ1-5	many	TGTGCCAGCAGCCAAGAACGGGGACAGCCCCAGCATTTT	CASSQERGQPQHF
TRBV27	.	TRBJ2-7	few	TGTGCCAGCAGTTTAATAGTAGGGCGACAGCATTACGAGCAGTACTTC	CASSLIVGRQHYEQYF